These T cell receptor beta chains were read from a single sample in a study of shared clonotypes between healthy human individuals. Data came from immunoSEQ multiplex PCR; TCRdb stores just in-frame clones and leaves some out. Of over 2 million clones in the sample, approximately 95% were seen once. The source material was naive CD4+ T cells sorted from blood. These TCRs come from a man between 18 and 29 years old in good health. Both conserved end residues are part of each CDR3. Each record gives: J gene, clone size, V gene, D gene, CDR3 DNA, CDR3 protein. A D gene is named only where the DNA matches it firmly. Size is stated for part of the rows, as once, few or many counts, or as a class when the clone is expanded.

TRBJ1-4 NA TRBV27 NA TGTGCCAGCAGTTTATCGAGCAGGCCGAATGAAAAACTGTTTTTT CASSLSSRPNEKLFF
TRBJ2-7 NA TRBV6-5 TRBD1 TGTGCCAGCAGCCCCGGGACAGGGGGGAACGAGCAGTACTTC CASSPGTGGNEQYF
TRBJ1-2 NA TRBV28 NA TGTGCCAGCAGTTTAGAGCGGAGCGGCTACACCTTC CASSLERSGYTF
TRBJ1-1 NA TRBV7-2 TRBD1 TGTGCCAGCAGCCCTCGGACAGGGGCGAGCACTGAAGCTTTCTTT CASSPRTGASTEAFF
TRBJ2-3 once TRBV2 NA TGTGCCAGCAGTGAAACGCGTATTTGGGGCACAGATACGCAGTATTTT CASSETRIWGTDTQYF
TRBJ2-7 NA TRBV6-5 TRBD2 TGTGCCAGCAGACTAAACGGGCGGGAGAGGTACGAGCAGTACTTC CASRLNGRERYEQYF
TRBJ2-7 NA TRBV10-3 NA TGTGCCATCAGTGACCCGGACCTCTACGAGCAGTACTTC CAISDPDLYEQYF
TRBJ2-1 NA TRBV6-6 TRBD1 TGTGCCAGCAGTTACAAGGGACAGGGGGTATACAATGAGCAGTTCTTC CASSYKGQGVYNEQFF
TRBJ2-7 NA TRBV5-1 TRBD2 TGCGCCAGCAGCCCCCAGGGACTAGCGGGAAATGAGCAGTACTTC CASSPQGLAGNEQYF
TRBJ2-1 NA TRBV10-3 NA TGTGCCGCGGGGGCTGGTGAGCAGTTCTTC CAAGAGEQFF
TRBJ2-1 NA TRBV5-4 NA TGTGCCAGCAGCTTGAACACGGATTCCTACAATGAGCAGTTCTTC CASSLNTDSYNEQFF
TRBJ2-2 NA TRBV6-4 NA TGTGCCAGCAGTGACGCGGCAGGGGGGTACACCGGGGAGCTGTTTTTT CASSDAAGGYTGELFF
TRBJ2-1 NA TRBV6-5 TRBD1 TGTGCCAGCAGTTCACGGGACAGGGGGAGGAGTGAGCAGTTCTTC CASSSRDRGRSEQFF
TRBJ2-7 NA TRBV4-3 TRBD2 TGCGCCAGCAGCCAAGATAGGTTCCCAACTCTAGCGGGAACGTACGAGCAGTACTTC CASSQDRFPTLAGTYEQYF
TRBJ1-1 NA TRBV5-4 TRBD1 TGTGCCAGCAGCATCGGACAGGGGGCGCAACACACTGAAGCTTTCTTT CASSIGQGAQHTEAFF
TRBJ1-6 NA TRBV7-8 NA TGTGCCAGCAGCCTTACCAGGACGGCGTATAATTCACCCCTCCACTTT CASSLTRTAYNSPLHF
TRBJ2-7 once TRBV2 NA TGTGCCAGCACTAAGATTAGAGAAGGCGAGCAGTACTTC CASTKIREGEQYF
TRBJ2-7 once TRBV5-4 TRBD2 TGTGCCAGCAGCCTAGGGACTAGCGGGAAGTACGAGCAGTACTTC CASSLGTSGKYEQYF
TRBJ1-5 NA TRBV9 NA TGTGCCAGCAGCGTAGGTGAGGGTAGCAATCAGCCCCAGCATTTT CASSVGEGSNQPQHF
TRBJ2-7 NA TRBV5-6 NA TGTGCCAGCAGCTTCTCAGGGCCTCAGTACTTC CASSFSGPQYF
TRBJ2-2 NA TRBV7-9 NA TGTGCCAGCAGCACCGGAGGGCTAAAGATGAGCGGGGAGCTGTTTTTT CASSTGGLKMSGELFF
TRBJ1-2 NA TRBV2 TRBD1 TGTGCCAGCAGTGAGTTGACAGGGCCCTATGGCTACACCTTC CASSELTGPYGYTF
TRBJ1-1 NA TRBV30 NA TGTGCCTGGCGGGGGGATACTGAAGCTTTCTTT CAWRGDTEAFF
TRBJ1-2 NA TRBV7-9 TRBD1 TGTGCCAGCAGCTCCACAGGGGGCATCTATGGCTACACCTTC CASSSTGGIYGYTF
TRBJ2-1 NA TRBV5-4 NA TGTGCCAGCAGCTTGGCCGGCAGGGCAACCTACAATGAGCAGTTCTTC CASSLAGRATYNEQFF
TRBJ2-7 NA TRBV7-2 NA TGTGCCAGCAGCTTATTGCAGGGCTCCAACGAGCAGTACTTC CASSLLQGSNEQYF
TRBJ1-2 NA TRBV5-1 NA TGCGCCAGCAGCACTGAGACAGGCCACTATGGCTACACCTTC CASSTETGHYGYTF
TRBJ1-2 NA TRBV2 NA TGTGCCAGCAGTGAAGCAGGGATTGGCGGCTACACCTTC CASSEAGIGGYTF
TRBJ2-7 few TRBV9 NA TGTGCCAGCAGCGTAGCTTTGGCAGGGGCCCCCGGGTACGAGCAGTACTTC CASSVALAGAPGYEQYF
TRBJ2-1 NA TRBV12-5 NA TGTGCTAGTGGTTTGGGCTACAATGAGCAGTTCTTC CASGLGYNEQFF
TRBJ1-3 NA TRBV5-4 NA TGTGCCAGCAGCCCGGGGGGACAAACGAGCTCTGGAAACACCATATATTTT CASSPGGQTSSGNTIYF
TRBJ1-3 NA TRBV4-2 TRBD1 TGTGCCAGCAGCCAATCAACCTCAGGGGGAAGAAACACCATATATTTT CASSQSTSGGRNTIYF
TRBJ1-6 NA TRBV7-2 NA TGTGCCAGCAGCTCACTTAGTGGGCTTAATTCACCCCTCCACTTT CASSSLSGLNSPLHF
TRBJ1-6 NA TRBV27 NA TGTGCCAGCAGTTTAAGCCGACCTGGGAATTCACCCCTCCACTTT CASSLSRPGNSPLHF
TRBJ1-5 NA TRBV2 NA TGTGCCAGCAGTGAGGGAGGGGTCCAGCCCCAGCATTTT CASSEGGVQPQHF
TRBJ2-2 NA TRBV7-8 NA TGTGCCAGCAGCTTACACAGGACCGGGGAGCTGTTTTTT CASSLHRTGELFF
TRBJ2-2 once TRBV5-4 NA TGTGCCAGCAGCTTACCGGGCTTGAACACCGGGGAGCTGTTTTTT CASSLPGLNTGELFF
TRBJ1-2 NA TRBV19 NA TGTGCCAGTAGTATACAGGGTGGAACTTATGGCTACACCTTC CASSIQGGTYGYTF
TRBJ2-7 NA TRBV7-9 TRBD1 TGTGCCAGCACTTCTGACCCACAGGGGAGCTCCTACGAGCAGTACTTC CASTSDPQGSSYEQYF
TRBJ1-5 NA TRBV5-1 NA TGCGCCAGCAGCTTGGCCCCGGATCAGCCCCAGCATTTT CASSLAPDQPQHF
TRBJ1-6 NA TRBV6-5 NA TGTGCCAGCAGTTCCCTTAAGGCCGGTATTTCACCCCTCCACTTT CASSSLKAGISPLHF
TRBJ1-2 NA TRBV28 NA TGTGCCAGCAGTTTATTGGGGGTTTCTGACTATGGCTACACCTTC CASSLLGVSDYGYTF
TRBJ1-4 NA TRBV7-2 NA TGTGCCAGCAGCTTAGTGGGGACGGTTAATGAAAAACTGTTTTTT CASSLVGTVNEKLFF
TRBJ1-1 NA TRBV2 NA TGTGCCAGCAGTGAAGGAGTTATTCGAGGTGAAGCTTTCTTT CASSEGVIRGEAFF
TRBJ2-5 NA TRBV10-3 NA TGTGCCATCAGTGACTCAGGGGGGGGAGAGACCCAGTACTTC CAISDSGGGETQYF
TRBJ1-4 NA TRBV6-6 NA TGTGCCAGCACCAAATACCAGACAGTGGTTGGTGAAAAACTGTTTTTT CASTKYQTVVGEKLFF
TRBJ1-3 NA TRBV5-6 TRBD1 TGTGCCAGCAGCTCAAGCCGGGACAGATCGGATCTCACCATATATTTT CASSSSRDRSDLTIYF
TRBJ2-5 NA TRBV6-1 NA TGTGCCAGCAGGACAGGCCCGCAAGAGACCCAGTACTTC CASRTGPQETQYF
TRBJ2-7 NA TRBV11-2 NA TGTGCCAGCAGCTTAGAGTGGGCGGGGAGCTCCTACGAGCAGTACTTC CASSLEWAGSSYEQYF
TRBJ2-1 NA TRBV5-1 NA TGCGCCAGCAGCTTTGGACAGAGCTCCTACAATGAGCAGTTCTTC CASSFGQSSYNEQFF
TRBJ2-1 NA TRBV11-2 NA TGTGCCAGCAGCTTGGATACTCTGGCTAGCTCCTACAATGAGCAGTTCTTC CASSLDTLASSYNEQFF
TRBJ2-4 NA TRBV7-9 TRBD1 TGTGCCAGCAGTCCCGGGACAGGGGGCTTAGGGGCCAAAAACATTCAGTACTTC CASSPGTGGLGAKNIQYF
TRBJ1-1 NA TRBV6-1 NA TGTGCCACCCTGGGAAGGGTGAACACTGAAGCTTTCTTT CATLGRVNTEAFF
TRBJ2-1 NA TRBV18 NA TGTGCCAGCTCCCCAGGGGGGAATGAGCAGTTCTTC CASSPGGNEQFF
TRBJ2-7 once TRBV4-1 NA TGCGCCAGCAGCCAAGAAGGCTCGACAGACCCCTACGAGCAGTACTTC CASSQEGSTDPYEQYF
TRBJ2-7 NA TRBV5-5 NA TGTGCCAGCAGCTTGAGATACGAGCAGTACTTC CASSLRYEQYF
TRBJ1-6 NA TRBV30 TRBD1 TGTGCCTGGAGTAGGGGACAGGGCAAAAATTCACCCCTCCACTTT CAWSRGQGKNSPLHF
TRBJ2-2 NA TRBV18 TRBD2 TGTGCCAGCTCACCGGCACTAGCGGGAGTTACCGGGGAGCTGTTTTTT CASSPALAGVTGELFF
TRBJ1-4 NA TRBV10-3 TRBD1 TGTGCCATCAGCCGGGACAGAGCAACTAGTGAAAAACTGTTTTTT CAISRDRATSEKLFF
TRBJ1-1 NA TRBV5-1 NA TGCGCCAGCTCTATCATTGGGGGCTTCGACACTGAAGCTTTCTTT CASSIIGGFDTEAFF